The TCR beta chain described here comes from a study of cytomegalovirus exposure and HLA in healthy donors. Study-wide background: Of the donors genotyped, approximately 400 in all, around 77% fell in the Caucasian-associated ancestry cluster.

The records omit this donor's CMV serostatus. A word on this clone: Its antigen is not known.

Primers included in the PCR were 60 Vbeta and 13 Jbeta primers. The protocol was immunoSEQ multiplex PCR, while the TCRdb copy is restricted to in-frame clones and leaves out a portion. The table lists some 130,000 clones, just under 80% of them singletons. The CDR3 sequence is 15 residues long. Germline CDR1 and CDR2: MNHEY and SVGAGI. Trimming removed 5 bases from V and 5 bases from J; junction bases left unmatched: 9. Study results and caveats: It was reported that the classifier diagnosed cytomegalovirus status with high specificity and sensitivity in both the original and validation cohorts.

This chain uses TRBV6-5 with TRBJ1-5; 7 nucleotides agree with TRBD1. The TCR was taken from a man in his thirties or forties in good health. Sequenced input: PBMCs. The CDR3, as DNA: TGTGCCAGCAGTCGAGACAGGGCCCAATATCAGCCCCAGCATTTT. Translating it yields CASSRDRAQYQPQHF.